The 26 T cell receptor beta chains below were found in one sample sequenced in a study of identical twins. TCRdb reprocessed the 5' RACE reads with MiXCR, giving one entry per CDR3 protein. The sample carries 470,000 or so distinct CDR3 sequences, 20% to 25% recorded once. These data were likewise used in another study, on T cells expressing NK-cell markers.

The sequenced sample consisted of CD4+ T cells sorted from blood. Source of these receptors: a woman younger than 30 in good health.

The chain links TRBV29-1 to TRBJ2-1; possible D gene TRBD2, 6 bases. V was cut by 6 bases and J by 2 bases, with 14 bases left in between. This CDR3 is 14 amino acids long. Germline CDR1 SQVTM, CDR2 ANQGSEA. The CDR3 DNA is TGCAGCGTCGCTACGGGACTCACCTACAATGAGCAGTTCTTC. Encoded protein: CSVATGLTYNEQFF.

The V and J genes are TRBV29-1 and TRBJ2-5; the match to TRBD1 covers 7 bases. The CDR3 runs to 12 residues. Per the germline V gene, CDR1 is SQVTM and CDR2 is ANQGSEA. Trimming took 7 bases from V and 2 from J; bases not matched to a gene: 4. CDR3 DNA: TGCAGCGCTGACAGGGATCAAGAGACCCAGTACTTC. It codes for CSADRDQETQYF.

The chain recombines TRBV10-3 with TRBJ1-2; D is ambiguous. CDR1 is ENHRY and CDR2 is SYGVKD in the germline V gene. The V end was cut by 0 bases, the J end by 8 bases, with 19 bases between. CDR3 length: 16 amino acids. CDR3 sequence reads: CAISESVGKLLWGYTF. Written as DNA, the CDR3 is TGTGCCATCAGTGAGTCGGTGGGGAAACTTCTTTGGGGCTACACCTTC.

This clonotype was observed a handful of times. V is TRBV30 and J is TRBJ2-1; 11 bases are shared with TRBD2. CDR1 is GTSNPN and CDR2 is SVGIG in the germline V gene (reference sequence). V was clipped by 4 bases and J by 8 bases; unmatched bases: 7. The CDR3 runs to 14 residues. The CDR3 DNA reads TGTGCCTGGACACTGGCTAGCGGGAGGCATGAGCAGTTCTTC. This gives the protein CAWTLASGRHEQFF.

The rearrangement links TRBV7-2 to TRBJ2-7; 11 nucleotides agree with TRBD2. Germline CDR1 is SGHTA and CDR2 is FQGNSA. The CDR3 totals 15 residues. Trimming removed 3 bases from V and 5 bases from J; junction bases left unmatched: 6. The CDR3 sequence: CASSFYTSGRDEQYF. In DNA form, the CDR3 reads TGTGCCAGCAGCTTTTATACTAGCGGGAGAGACGAGCAGTACTTC. Drawing the rest from reference TRBV7-2 and TRBJ2-7, the complete variable domain is GAGVSQSPSNKVTEKGKDVELRCDPISGHTALYWYRQSLGQGLEFLIYFQGNSAPDKSGLPSDRFSAERTGGSVSTLTIQRTQQEDSAVYLCASSFYTSGRDEQYFGPGTRLTVT.

The gene calls are TRBV12-3 or TRBV12-4 and TRBJ2-3; tentatively, D is TRBD1 (5 bases). The CDR3 is 14 amino acids. Trimming took off 6 bases at V and 5 bases at J, with 15 bases between the two ends. CDR3 DNA: TGTGCCAGCAGCTTGCGAAGGGGCGGAGATACGCAGTATTTT. It is translated as CASSLRRGGDTQYF.

This clonotype showed up just a few times. The chain joins TRBV6-1 to TRBJ1-2; 9 positions agree with TRBD1. The V gene's germline CDR1 is MNHNS and CDR2 SASEGT. The CDR3 sequence is 13 residues long. The trim removed 5 bases at V and 6 bases at J, leaving 4 bases unmatched. The DNA for the CDR3 is TGTGCCAGCAGTCGGACAGGGGCCCATGGCTACACCTTC. This codes for CASSRTGAHGYTF.

The chain carries TRBV3-1 and TRBJ1-1; no reliable D call. Trimming took 5 bases from V and 2 from J, leaving 9 bases between them. Germline V gene sequence: CDR1 LGHDT, CDR2 YNNKEL (reference sequence). This CDR3 has 13 amino acids. The CDR3 nucleotides are TGTGCCAGCAGCGGGCGGATAAACACTGAAGCTTTCTTT. The encoded protein is CASSGRINTEAFF.

This rearrangement joins TRBV12-3 or TRBV12-4 to TRBJ1-1, with D perhaps TRBD1 (5 bases). The V gene lost 2 bases and the J gene lost 4 bases, with 14 bases spanning the gap. The CDR3 is 15 residues long. The CDR3 bases are TGTGCCAGCAGTTTACGGGCAGGGTTGAGCACTGAAGCTTTCTTT. Translation: CASSLRAGLSTEAFF.

In its sample, this clonotype was seen many times. The genes are TRBV12-3 or TRBV12-4 and TRBJ2-2; 7 positions agree with TRBD2. The trim removed 3 bases at V and 5 bases at J, leaving 12 bases unmatched. The CDR3 runs 17 residues. CDR3 in DNA: TGTGCCAGCAGTTTTGTGGCGGGGGTCTGGAGAACCGGGGAGCTGTTTTTT. Translation gives CASSFVAGVWRTGELFF.

This chain connects TRBV12-5 to TRBJ1-5; D not certain. The CDR3 spans 15 residues. Germline V lookup: CDR1 LGHNT, CDR2 FRNRAP. Trimming shortened V by 2 bases and J by 2 bases, and 10 bases separated the two germline ends. CDR3 DNA: TGTGCTAGTGGTTTGCCCGGGCCTGGCAATCAGCCCCAGCATTTT. Translated, it gives CASGLPGPGNQPQHF. The full variable domain, rest sourced from reference TRBV12-5 and TRBJ1-5, is DARVTQTPRHKVTEMGQEVTMRCQPILGHNTVFWYRQTMMQGLELLAYFRNRAPLDDSGMPKDRFSAEMPDATLATLKIQPSEPRDSAVYFCASGLPGPGNQPQHFGDGTRLSIL.

The V call is TRBV10-3, the J call TRBJ2-1; no reliable D call. The CDR3 runs to 13 residues. The germline V gene has CDR1 ENHRY and CDR2 SYGVKD. V was clipped by 8 bases and J by 7 bases, with 15 bases between them. The CDR3 region is CAIGSSTLNEQFF. CDR3 nucleotides: TGTGCCATCGGAAGCTCGACCTTAAATGAGCAGTTCTTC.

This clonotype was detected only a few times. The chain recombines TRBV5-1 with TRBJ2-5, with TRBD2 identical over 12 bases. The CDR3 is 16 amino acids. CDR1 is SGHRS, CDR2 YFSETQ, per germline. The J segment lost 7 bases and the V segment lost 2 bases, leaving 9 bases of the junction unmatched. The CDR3 DNA reads TGCGCCAGCAGCTTACCACTAGCGGGGGGCTCCGGGACCCAGTACTTC. Protein: CASSLPLAGGSGTQYF.

The chain recombines TRBV12-3 or TRBV12-4 with TRBJ2-5, with D perhaps assigned TRBD1 or TRBD2 (5 bases each). The germline V and J ends were trimmed by 3 bases and 5 bases, with 16 bases remaining between them. The CDR3 is 15 amino acids. The CDR3 spells CASSFGTFSWETQYF. The CDR3 nucleotides are TGTGCCAGCAGTTTTGGGACCTTCAGTTGGGAGACCCAGTACTTC.

This clonotype was detected only a few times. The V gene is TRBV6-1, the J gene TRBJ2-7; 8 bases are shared with TRBD1. From germline, CDR1 is MNHNS and CDR2 SASEGT. Trimming cost V 7 bases and J 2 bases; bases outside gene matches: 7. The CDR3 extends over 14 amino acids. DNA for the CDR3: TGTGCCAGCACCATAACAGGGGGTACCTACGAGCAGTACTTC. This gives the protein CASTITGGTYEQYF.

J is TRBJ2-1 and V is TRBV15; tentative D call: TRBD1 (5 bases). V gave up 1 base and J gave up 8 bases, with 21 bases separating them. In germline, CDR1 is LNHNV, CDR2 YYDKDF (reference sequence). This CDR3 region has 17 residues. The CDR3, as DNA: TGTGCCACCAGCAGAGGTCGGAACAGTAAGGGGTACCATGAGCAGTTCTTC. Amino acids: CATSRGRNSKGYHEQFF.

This clonotype was observed a few times. The J gene is TRBJ2-5, the V gene TRBV12-3 or TRBV12-4, with TRBD2 as a possible D gene (6 bases). The CDR3 is 14 amino acids. V dropped 7 bases and J dropped 4 bases, with 16 bases sitting between them. CDR3 region: CASTRTGSLETQYF. The CDR3 nucleotides read TGTGCCAGCACCCGGACCGGGAGTTTAGAGACCCAGTACTTC.

The chain is built from TRBV29-1 and TRBJ1-1; the match to TRBD1 covers 7 bases. The trim removed 6 bases at V and 4 bases at J, leaving 8 bases unmatched. Germline V CDR1 and CDR2: SQVTM, ANQGSEA. This CDR3 has 13 residues. CDR3 in amino acids: CSVDLQGGTEAFF. In DNA form, the CDR3 reads TGCAGCGTGGACCTTCAGGGGGGCACTGAAGCTTTCTTT.

The V gene is TRBV3-1, the J gene TRBJ2-1, with a weak D call TRBD2 (5 bases). The CDR3 loop spans 16 amino acids. V gave up 4 bases and J gave up 4 bases, with 17 bases separating them. Germline V CDR1 and CDR2: LGHDT, YNNKEL (reference sequence). CDR3 protein: CASSRSSGGFYNEQFF. The CDR3 DNA reads TGTGCCAGCAGCCGAAGTTCTGGCGGGTTTTACAATGAGCAGTTCTTC.

This clonotype was counted only a few times. V usage is TRBV5-6 and J usage is TRBJ2-5, with TRBD1 as a possible D gene (5 bases). This CDR3 spans 15 amino acids. Looked up from germline, CDR1 is SGHDT and CDR2 is YYEEEE. The germline V and J ends were trimmed by 4 bases and 1 base, with 14 bases remaining between them. The CDR3: CASSLERQIQETQYF. CDR3 bases: TGTGCCAGCAGCCTAGAGAGACAGATCCAAGAGACCCAGTACTTC.

This clonotype was seen a handful of times. The chain combines TRBV6-2 or TRBV6-3 with TRBJ1-1; D gene ambiguous. The V gene lost 5 bases and the J gene lost 2 bases, with 9 bases spanning the gap. The V gene's germline CDR1 is MNHEY and CDR2 SVGEGT. The CDR3 is 13 amino acids. The CDR3 sequence is CASSNTYNTEAFF. The CDR3 DNA follows: TGTGCCAGCAGTAATACTTACAACACTGAAGCTTTCTTT.

The V call is TRBV7-2, the J call TRBJ2-1; TRBD2 matches at 9 bases. V gave up 1 base and J gave up 9 bases; unmatched junction bases: 7. Germline-derived CDR1 and CDR2 are SGHTA and FQGNSA. This CDR3 has 15 residues. The CDR3, as DNA: TGTGCCAGCAGCTTAGAGGCTAGCGGGATAGGTGAGCAGTTCTTC. Its translation: CASSLEASGIGEQFF.

A few counts support this clonotype. The V and J genes are TRBV4-2 and TRBJ1-1, with 7 bases aligning to TRBD1. The ends lost 0 bases at V and 5 bases at J; junction bases unmatched: 15. In germline, CDR1 is LGHNA, CDR2 YNFKEQ. This CDR3 is 18 amino acids long. The DNA for the CDR3 is TGTGCCAGCAGCCAAGATCGAATGATAGGGCAGGGGGAAACTGAAGCTTTCTTT. Protein: CASSQDRMIGQGETEAFF.

The sample holds a few counts of this clonotype. The V and J genes are TRBV3-1 and TRBJ2-1; 11 bases map to TRBD2. Germline V gene data show CDR1 as LGHDT and CDR2 as YNNKEL (reference sequence). Unmatched junction bases numbered 0, after V lost 4 bases and J lost 7 bases. The CDR3 runs 13 residues. Here the CDR3 DNA reads TGTGCCAGCAGCCGACTAGCGGGGAATGAGCAGTTCTTC. Amino acid sequence: CASSRLAGNEQFF.

The sample holds a few counts of this clonotype. The chain joins TRBV5-6 to TRBJ2-1; 8 bases map to TRBD2. The germline V gene encodes CDR1 SGHDT and CDR2 YYEEEE. The V gene end was trimmed by 1 base and the J gene end by 3 bases; junction bases not matched to a gene: 3. CDR3 length equals 15 residues. Here the CDR3 DNA reads TGTGCCAGCAGCTTGTTGACTAGCGACTACAATGAGCAGTTCTTC. Translating gives CASSLLTSDYNEQFF.

This clonotype showed up just a few times. The V and J genes are TRBV12-3 or TRBV12-4 and TRBJ2-1; no reliable D call. V lost 5 bases to trimming and J lost 12 bases, with 17 bases between them. This CDR3 has 13 amino acids. The CDR3 reads CASSPTPALGQFF. Written as DNA, the CDR3 is TGTGCCAGCAGTCCCACGCCAGCGCTTGGGCAGTTCTTC.